This is a list of T cell receptor beta chains from one sample in a study of blood T cell repertoires in COVID-19. TCRdb's table, derived via immunoSEQ multiplex PCR, lists solely in-frame clones and lacks some. Of around 250,000 clones listed, around 86% are singletons. The sequencing sample was made of peripheral blood. The receptor set was obtained from an elderly man with acute or convalescent COVID-19. Each CDR3 is given with its conserved first and last residue. A D gene is named only where the DNA matches it firmly.

TRBV6-1,TRBD1,TRBJ2-2,CASSERGLNTGELFF,TGTGCCAGCAGTGAAAGGGGGCTGAACACCGGGGAGCTGTTTTTT
TRBV3-1/TRBV3-2,TRBD1,TRBJ1-1,CASSQDSGQGGAFF,TGTGCCAGCAGCCAAGATTCGGGACAGGGAGGTGCTTTCTTT
TRBV5-6,TRBD2,TRBJ2-3,CASSLRTSGVGDTQYF,TGTGCCAGCAGCTTAAGGACTAGCGGGGTCGGAGATACGCAGTATTTT
TRBV15,TRBD1,TRBJ1-2,CATSSRFGTGNYGYTF,TGTGCCACCAGCAGCCGCTTCGGGACAGGGAACTATGGCTACACCTTC
TRBV5-1,TRBD1,TRBJ2-3,CASSFGQGWDTQYF,TGCGCCAGCAGCTTCGGACAGGGTTGGGATACGCAGTATTTT
TRBV15,TRBD1,TRBJ2-7,CATSTDHRGRPYEQYF,TGTGCCACCAGCACCGACCACAGGGGGCGACCCTACGAGCAGTACTTC
TRBV25-1,.,TRBJ1-2,CASSDRTSGINGYTF,TGTGCCAGCAGTGATCGAACGTCAGGGATTAATGGCTACACCTTC
TRBV7-6,TRBD1,TRBJ1-2,CASSLGTGGGYGYTF,TGTGCCAGCAGCTTAGGGACAGGGGGCGGCTATGGCTACACCTTC
TRBV7-9,.,TRBJ1-1,CASSLSRGEAFF,TGTGCCAGCAGCTTATCCAGGGGTGAAGCTTTCTTT
TRBV15,.,TRBJ1-6,CATSRDPRAGSPLHF,TGTGCCACCAGCAGAGACCCCCGCGCGGGATCACCCCTCCACTTT
TRBV19,TRBD1,TRBJ2-7,CASAGTGLYEQYF,TGTGCCTCGGCCGGGACAGGACTCTACGAGCAGTACTTC
TRBV19,.,TRBJ2-3,CASSFPSLDTQYF,TGTGCCAGTAGTTTCCCGTCGTTGGATACGCAGTATTTT
TRBV29-1,TRBD2,TRBJ2-3,CSAPRTSRGATDTQYF,TGCAGCGCTCCTAGGACTAGCCGGGGGGCGACAGATACGCAGTATTTT
TRBV19,TRBD1,TRBJ1-3,CASRGGQAVSGNTIYF,TGTGCCAGTAGGGGGGGACAGGCCGTATCTGGAAACACCATATATTTT